This TCR beta chain was identified during a study of identical twins. Study outcomes and limitations: In drawing conclusions, the study used cross-sectional statistical analysis and did not follow the same donors.

This clonotype has just a few counts. Its antigen is currently unknown. TCRdb independently ran MiXCR on the 5' RACE reads; one entry per CDR3 protein. The sample yields hundreds of thousands of distinct CDR3 sequences, approximately 8.3% seen once. Germline CDR1 reads DFQATT; CDR2 reads SNEGSKA (reference sequence). The V gene lost 5 bases and the J gene lost 0 bases, with 17 bases spanning the gap. This CDR3 has 15 residues. The same sample was also studied in work on yellow fever vaccine responses in identical twins.

The sequence was collected from a woman between 18 and 30 years old in good health. The V gene is TRBV20-1, the J gene TRBJ2-7; D might be TRBD1 (6 bases). Sequenced material: memory (CD45RO+) T cells sorted from blood. The CDR3, as DNA: TGCAGTGCTGAAAACAGGGAAAGGGACTCCTACGAGCAGTACTTC. It translates to CSAENRERDSYEQYF.